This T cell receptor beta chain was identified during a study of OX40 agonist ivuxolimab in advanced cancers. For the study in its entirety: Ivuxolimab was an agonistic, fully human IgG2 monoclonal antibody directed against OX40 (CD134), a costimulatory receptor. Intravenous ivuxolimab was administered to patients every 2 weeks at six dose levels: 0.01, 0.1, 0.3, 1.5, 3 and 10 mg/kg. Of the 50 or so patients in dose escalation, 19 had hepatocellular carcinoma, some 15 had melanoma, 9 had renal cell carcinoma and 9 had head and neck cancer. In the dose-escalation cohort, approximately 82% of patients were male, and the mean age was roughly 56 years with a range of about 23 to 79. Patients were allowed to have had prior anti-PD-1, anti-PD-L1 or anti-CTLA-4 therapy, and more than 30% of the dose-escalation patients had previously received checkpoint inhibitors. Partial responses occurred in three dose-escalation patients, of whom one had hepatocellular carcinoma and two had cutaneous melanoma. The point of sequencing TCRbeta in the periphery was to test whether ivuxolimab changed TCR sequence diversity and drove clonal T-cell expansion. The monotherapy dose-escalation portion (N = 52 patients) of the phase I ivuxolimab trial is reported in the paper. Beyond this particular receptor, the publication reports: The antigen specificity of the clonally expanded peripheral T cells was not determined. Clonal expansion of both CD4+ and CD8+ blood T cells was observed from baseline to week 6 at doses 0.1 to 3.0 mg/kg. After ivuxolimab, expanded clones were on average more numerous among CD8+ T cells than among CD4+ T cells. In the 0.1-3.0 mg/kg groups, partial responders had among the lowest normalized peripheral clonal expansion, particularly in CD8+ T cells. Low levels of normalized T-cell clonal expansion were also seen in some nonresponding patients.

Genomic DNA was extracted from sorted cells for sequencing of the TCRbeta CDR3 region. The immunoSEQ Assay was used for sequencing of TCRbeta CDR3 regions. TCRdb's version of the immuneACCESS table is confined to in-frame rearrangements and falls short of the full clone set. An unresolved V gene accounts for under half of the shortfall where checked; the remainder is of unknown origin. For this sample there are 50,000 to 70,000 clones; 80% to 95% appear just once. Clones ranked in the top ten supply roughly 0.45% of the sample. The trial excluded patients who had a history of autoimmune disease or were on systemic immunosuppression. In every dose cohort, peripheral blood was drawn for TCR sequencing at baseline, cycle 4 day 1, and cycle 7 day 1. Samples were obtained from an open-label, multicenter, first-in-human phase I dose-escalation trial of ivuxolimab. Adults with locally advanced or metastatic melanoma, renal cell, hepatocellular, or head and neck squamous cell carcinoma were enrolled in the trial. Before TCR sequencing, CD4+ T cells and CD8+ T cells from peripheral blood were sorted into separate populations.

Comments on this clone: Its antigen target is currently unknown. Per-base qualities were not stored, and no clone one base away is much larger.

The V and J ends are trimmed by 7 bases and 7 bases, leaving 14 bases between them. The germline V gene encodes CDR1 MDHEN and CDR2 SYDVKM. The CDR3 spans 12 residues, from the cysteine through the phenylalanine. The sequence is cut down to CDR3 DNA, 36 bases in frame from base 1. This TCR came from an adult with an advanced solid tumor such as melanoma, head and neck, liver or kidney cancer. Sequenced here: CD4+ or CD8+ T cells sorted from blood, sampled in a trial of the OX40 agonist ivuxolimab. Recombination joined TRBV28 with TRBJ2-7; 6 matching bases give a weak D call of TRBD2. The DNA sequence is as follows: TGTGCCAGCACTAAAGGTGGGAGGGAGCAGTACTTC. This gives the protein CASTKGGREQYF.